These T cell receptor beta chains were read from a single sample in a study of T cell responses to AZD1222 COVID-19 vaccine. Repertoires were generated with immunoSEQ multiplex PCR, while TCRdb's copy carries only in-frame clones and drops some. The repertoire holds 110,000 to 150,000 clones, with over 85% as singletons. The sample consisted of peripheral blood, taken on day 0 of AZD1222 vaccination. The receptors derive from an adult in good health. CDR3s include the opening cysteine and the closing phenylalanine or tryptophan. Fields, in order: CDR3 protein, CDR3 DNA, D gene, J gene, clone size, V gene. D genes are given only for firm matches. Only some rows state a clone size, as once, few, many or a class for expanded clones.

CASSPTSGWGDTQYF | TGTGCCAGTAGTCCGACGTCGGGGTGGGGAGATACGCAGTATTTT | NA | TRBJ2-3 | once | TRBV19
CASSQERAYNEQFF | TGCGCCAGCAGCCAAGAGCGGGCGTACAATGAGCAGTTCTTC | NA | TRBJ2-1 | NA | TRBV4-1
CASSIPNEQFF | TGTGCCAGCAGTATCCCCAATGAGCAGTTCTTC | NA | TRBJ2-1 | NA | TRBV2
CATTDTVAYNEQFF | TGTGCCACTACGGACACCGTTGCCTACAATGAGCAGTTCTTC | NA | TRBJ2-1 | NA | TRBV2
CASSLSDRGPSSGNTIYF | TGTGCCAGCAGCTTGTCGGACAGGGGGCCGAGCTCTGGAAACACCATATATTTT | TRBD1 | TRBJ1-3 | NA | TRBV5-4
CASSRETGSPEAFF | TGTGCCAGCAGCCGGGAGACAGGGTCCCCTGAAGCTTTCTTT | TRBD1 | TRBJ1-1 | NA | TRBV14
CASSLGQDRVSYEQYF | TGCGCCAGCAGCTTGGGTCAGGACAGGGTTTCCTACGAGCAGTACTTC | TRBD1 | TRBJ2-7 | NA | TRBV5-1
CASSFSRETQYF | TGTGCCAGCAGCTTTTCTAGAGAGACCCAGTACTTC | NA | TRBJ2-5 | NA | TRBV7-2
CASSLDRGKGNQPQHF | TGTGCCAGCAGCCTAGACAGGGGAAAAGGCAATCAGCCCCAGCATTTT | TRBD1 | TRBJ1-5 | NA | TRBV7-9
CASTADPYTDTQYF | TGTGCCAGCACAGCAGATCCATACACAGATACGCAGTATTTT | NA | TRBJ2-3 | NA | TRBV9
CASRERDRRDTQYF | TGTGCCAGCAGGGAGAGGGACAGGCGAGATACGCAGTATTTT | TRBD1 | TRBJ2-3 | NA | TRBV6-5
CASSVGRGAGPSTDTQYF | TGTGCCAGCAGCGTAGGTCGTGGGGCGGGCCCTAGCACAGATACGCAGTATTTT | NA | TRBJ2-3 | NA | TRBV9
CASSLSPLAGANTGELFF | TGTGCCAGCAGTTTATCCCCCCTAGCGGGGGCGAACACCGGGGAGCTGTTTTTT | TRBD2 | TRBJ2-2 | NA | TRBV27
CASHTSGEYEQYF | TGTGCCAGCCACACATCGGGAGAGTACGAGCAGTACTTC | NA | TRBJ2-7 | NA | TRBV28
CASSPGLRYNEQFF | TGTGCCAGCTCACCAGGGTTGAGGTACAATGAGCAGTTCTTC | NA | TRBJ2-1 | NA | TRBV18
CASSTLEVSPEAFF | TGTGCCAGTAGTACCCTGGAGGTTAGTCCTGAAGCTTTCTTT | NA | TRBJ1-1 | NA | TRBV19
CAISDGIREQYF | TGTGCCATCAGTGATGGCATACGCGAGCAGTACTTC | NA | TRBJ2-7 | few | TRBV10-3
CASSTSGGYEQYF | TGCGCCAGCAGTACTTCAGGGGGCTACGAGCAGTACTTC | TRBD1 | TRBJ2-7 | NA | TRBV10-1
CASSGYKNTEAFF | TGCGCCAGCAGTGGTTATAAGAACACTGAAGCTTTCTTT | NA | TRBJ1-1 | NA | TRBV10-1
CASSRRTGVDTQYF | TGCGCCAGCAGCCGCCGGACAGGGGTTGATACGCAGTATTTT | TRBD1 | TRBJ2-3 | NA | TRBV10-1
CASTQRTGVYGYTF | TGTGCCAGCACCCAAAGGACAGGGGTTTATGGCTACACCTTC | TRBD1 | TRBJ1-2 | NA | TRBV6-5
CASSFDRGGWAEAFF | TGTGCCAGCAGCTTCGACAGGGGAGGGTGGGCTGAAGCTTTCTTT | TRBD1 | TRBJ1-1 | once | TRBV5-4
CASSPGQGALYEQYF | TGTGCCAGCAGTCCGGGACAGGGGGCCCTCTACGAGCAGTACTTC | TRBD1 | TRBJ2-7 | NA | TRBV27
CASSRTSGISSYEQYF | TGTGCCAGTAGTAGGACTAGCGGGATCAGCTCCTACGAGCAGTACTTC | TRBD2 | TRBJ2-7 | NA | TRBV19
CASSYYAGIKTQYF | TGTGCCAGCAGTTACTATGCAGGGATAAAGACCCAGTACTTC | NA | TRBJ2-5 | NA | TRBV6-5
CASSQGAISNQPQHF | TGTGCCAGCAGCCAAGGCGCAATTAGCAATCAGCCCCAGCATTTT | NA | TRBJ1-5 | once | TRBV3-1/TRBV3-2
CASSEGPNQPQHF | TGCGCCAGCAGTGAGGGGCCCAATCAGCCCCAGCATTTT | NA | TRBJ1-5 | NA | TRBV10-2
CAISEGGEETQYF | TGTGCCATCAGTGAAGGGGGGGAAGAGACCCAGTACTTC | NA | TRBJ2-5 | NA | TRBV10-3
CASSLVGTPYEQYF | TGTGCCAGCAGCTTAGTAGGGACACCGTACGAGCAGTACTTC | NA | TRBJ2-7 | NA | TRBV7-2